The 28 T cell receptor beta chains listed next were all sequenced from one sample in a study of T cells in Graves' hyperthyroidism and ophthalmopathy. Amplification targeted TCR beta CDR3 regions from RNA transcripts. The HTBI primer set drove a first-round RT-PCR of the TCR CDR3. TCRdb recomputed calls from the multiplex PCR reads with MiXCR, one row per CDR3 protein. The sample consists of approximately 370,000 distinct CDR3 sequences, roughly 17% of them appearing once. The sequenced sample consisted of blood. These receptors were obtained from a woman in her twenties or thirties with Graves' hyperthyroidism that later progressed to Graves' ophthalmopathy.

In this sample, this clonotype turned up many times. The gene calls are TRBV4-2 and TRBJ2-6; D is tentatively TRBD1 or TRBD2 (5 bases each). V lost 3 bases and J 4 bases, leaving 10 bases between the germline ends. The CDR3 has 15 residues. Germline assignment: CDR1 LGHNA and CDR2 YNFKEQ. The CDR3 nucleotides read TGTGCCAGCAGCCATCCGGGGACCGGGGCCAACGTCCTGACTTTC. This sequence encodes CASSHPGTGANVLTF.

This rearrangement joins TRBV29-1 to TRBJ2-1, with 12 bases matching TRBD1. V lost 7 bases and J lost 8; bases outside the gene matches: 18. The germline gives CDR1 SQVTM, CDR2 ANQGSEA. The CDR3 has 17 amino acids. CDR3 coding DNA: TGCAGCGCCGAACCCTACCAAAGGGACAGGGGGCTTGATGAGCAGTTCTTC. It translates to CSAEPYQRDRGLDEQFF.

At least ten counts were recorded for this clonotype. The chain has TRBV28 and TRBJ1-4, with D possibly being TRBD1 (5 bases). CDR3 length equals 15 residues. V shed 6 bases and J shed 6 bases, with 17 bases lying between them. The germline V gene encodes CDR1 MDHEN and CDR2 SYDVKM. CDR3 loop: CASSQPAGGDEKLFF. DNA of the CDR3: TGTGCCAGCAGCCAACCCGCGGGGGGAGATGAAAAACTGTTTTTT.

In this sample, this clonotype turned up many times. The genes are TRBV7-9 and TRBJ2-7; D is tentatively TRBD1 or TRBD2 (5 bases each). Germline V gives CDR1 SEHNR, CDR2 FQNEAQ (reference sequence). This CDR3 has 14 amino acids. V was pared by 4 bases and J by 6 bases, with 16 bases between. CDR3 amino acids: CASSSTGTPREQYF. CDR3 DNA sequence: TGTGCCAGCAGCTCGACGGGGACCCCCCGCGAGCAGTACTTC.

In its sample, this clonotype was seen a few times. The V and J genes are TRBV13 and TRBJ1-1; D possibly corresponds to TRBD1 (6 bases). The CDR3 is 15 amino acids. Looked up from germline, CDR1 is PRHDT and CDR2 is FYEKMQ (reference sequence). The V end lost 1 base, the J end lost 7 bases, and 16 bases lay between the germline ends. DNA for the CDR3: TGTGCCAGCAGCTTAGAACCAGGGGTAGGTCATGAAGCTTTCTTT. It codes for CASSLEPGVGHEAFF.

This chain joins TRBV2 and TRBJ2-7; 12 positions match TRBD2. The CDR3 loop spans 16 amino acids. The germline V gene has CDR1 SNHLY and CDR2 FYNNEI. V lost 6 bases, J lost 5 bases, and 11 bases stayed unmatched. For the CDR3, the DNA is TGTGCCAGCAGAGATAGACTAGCGGGAGCCACCCACGAGCAGTACTTC. Amino acid sequence: CASRDRLAGATHEQYF.

Ten or more counts support this clonotype. The J gene is TRBJ2-1, the V gene TRBV27; no firm D call. The CDR3 is 15 residues long. The V and J ends lost 6 bases and 3 bases respectively, with 15 bases between them. Germline V gives CDR1 MNHEY, CDR2 SMNVEV (reference sequence). The CDR3: CASSLTWHLYNEQFF. In DNA form, the CDR3 reads TGTGCCAGCAGCTTGACCTGGCACCTCTACAATGAGCAGTTCTTC.

This clonotype was recorded many times. The chain combines TRBV12-3 or TRBV12-4 with TRBJ1-2, with 7 nucleotides matching TRBD1. The V gene end was trimmed by 6 bases and the J gene end by 0 bases; junction bases not matched to a gene: 7. The CDR3 covers 15 residues. The CDR3 DNA is TGTGCCAGCAGGCGGGACAGCGCCTCTAACTATGGCTACACCTTC. It yields the protein CASRRDSASNYGYTF.

This chain links TRBV20-1 with TRBJ2-4, with D unclear. Trimming cost V 3 bases and J 8 bases, with 11 bases left between them. CDR1 is DFQATT and CDR2 is SNEGSKA in the germline V gene (reference sequence). The CDR3 has 12 residues. CDR3 sequence (DNA): TGCAGTGCTAGTCAGGACGCAGACATTCAGTACTTC. Its protein is CSASQDADIQYF.

This chain connects TRBV7-9 to TRBJ1-3; TRBD1 agrees at 8 bases. With V trimmed by 5 bases and J by 2 bases, 5 bases remained unmatched. CDR3 length: 15 amino acids. Per germline, CDR1 SEHNR and CDR2 FQNEAQ (reference sequence). The CDR3 DNA reads as TGTGCCAGCAGCCAGGTGACAGGGGCTGGAAACACCATATATTTT. This encodes CASSQVTGAGNTIYF.

This clonotype was seen at least ten times. The rearrangement links TRBV29-1 to TRBJ2-1, with D perhaps TRBD2 (5 bases). The germline V and J ends were trimmed by 6 bases and 8 bases, with 8 bases remaining between them. This CDR3 has 10 residues. The germline V gene encodes CDR1 SQVTM and CDR2 ANQGSEA. The CDR3 loop is CSVGGHEQFF. As DNA, the CDR3 is TGCAGCGTCGGCGGGCATGAGCAGTTCTTC.

This clonotype was seen repeatedly, ten times or more. V is TRBV20-1 and J is TRBJ2-5; D is ambiguous. Germline V lookup: CDR1 DFQATT, CDR2 SNEGSKA (reference sequence). The CDR3 totals 12 residues. V dropped 6 bases and J dropped 5 bases, with 13 bases sitting between them. The CDR3 nucleotides read TGCAGTGCGTACGCCTGGGCGGAGACCCAGTACTTC. It codes for CSAYAWAETQYF.

There are many counts of this clonotype. The chain joins TRBV5-1 to TRBJ1-6, with TRBD1 as a possible D gene (5 bases). V was trimmed by 0 bases and J by 5 bases, leaving 9 bases between them. This CDR3 comprises 15 residues. Germline V gene lookup returns CDR1 SGHRS and CDR2 YFSETQ. CDR3 coding DNA: TGCGCCAGCAGCTTGGGCAGGGTGAATAATTCACCCCTCCACTTT. It encodes CASSLGRVNNSPLHF. The variable domain in full, completed from reference TRBV5-1 and TRBJ1-6, reads KAGVTQTPRYLIKTRGQQVTLSCSPISGHRSVSWYQQTPGQGLQFLFEYFSETQRNKGNFPGRFSGRQFSNSRSEMNVSTLELGDSALYLCASSLGRVNNSPLHFGNGTRLTVT.

This clonotype was detected many times. The gene calls are TRBV15 and TRBJ2-5; D is unresolved. Per germline, CDR1 LNHNV and CDR2 YYDKDF (reference sequence). V was clipped by 6 bases and J by 2 bases, with 7 bases between them. This CDR3 has 12 residues. The CDR3 reads CATRGIQETQYF. CDR3 nucleotide sequence: TGTGCCACCAGGGGAATTCAAGAGACCCAGTACTTC.

This clonotype was counted between two and nine times. This sequence joins TRBV7-9 and TRBJ2-1; 11 positions agree with TRBD1. Germline trimming cut 5 bases from V and 4 bases from J; bases unmatched to any gene: 16. CDR1 is SEHNR and CDR2 is FQNEAQ in the germline V gene (reference sequence). This CDR3 comprises 19 residues. The CDR3 region has the DNA TGTGCCAGCAGCCAGGGACAGGGGGTTTATCCCCAACATTACAATGAGCAGTTCTTC. Translation gives CASSQGQGVYPQHYNEQFF.

This clonotype was found many times. The rearrangement uses TRBV5-6 and TRBJ1-6; D is undetermined. With 1 base removed from V and 6 bases from J, the gap between germline ends came to 8 bases. Germline CDR1 is SGHDT and CDR2 is YYEEEE. The CDR3 covers 14 residues. The DNA of the CDR3 is TGTGCCAGCAGCTTGATCGCGGGTAATTCACCCCTCCACTTT. It yields the protein CASSLIAGNSPLHF.

This clonotype occurred many times. J is TRBJ2-3 and V is TRBV11-2; a weak D match, TRBD1 (5 bases). V shed 3 bases and J shed 4 bases, with 5 bases lying between them. The germline gives CDR1 SGHAT, CDR2 FQNNGV. The CDR3 extends over 12 amino acids. For the CDR3, the DNA is TGTGCCAGCAGCTTGGGGCCAGATACGCAGTATTTT. Its translation is CASSLGPDTQYF.

This clonotype was observed at least ten times. The CDR3 DNA sequence: TGTGCCAGCAGCCAATTGCATGGTACCCCGGCGACCTCTGACGAGCAGTACTTC. Amino acids: CASSQLHGTPATSDEQYF. The rearrangement joins TRBV3-1 to TRBJ2-7; D remains unclear. The CDR3 spans 18 residues. CDR1 and CDR2 from the germline V gene are LGHDT and YNNKEL (reference sequence). The ends were cut back, 2 bases at V and 5 bases at J, with 25 bases in the middle.

This clonotype was counted between two and nine times. The rearrangement links TRBV7-6 to TRBJ2-1; TRBD1 or TRBD2 may be the D gene (5 bases each). Trimming stripped 5 bases from V and 7 bases from J, with 15 bases between. CDR3 size: 14 residues. Germline V CDR1 and CDR2: SGHVS, FNYEAQ. The CDR3 nucleotides read TGTGCCAGCAGCCTTGGGGGAGAAGGGAATGAGCAGTTCTTC. This encodes CASSLGGEGNEQFF. Combining the CDR3 with reference TRBV7-6 and TRBJ2-1 gives the whole variable domain GAGVSQSPRYKVTKRGQDVALRCDPISGHVSLYWYRQALGQGPEFLTYFNYEAQQDKSGLPNDRFSAERPEGSISTLTIQRTEQRDSAMYRCASSLGGEGNEQFFGPGTRLTVL.

This clonotype has more than one count but fewer than ten. The chain joins TRBV18 to TRBJ1-2; D is possibly TRBD1 (6 bases). The CDR3 spans 18 residues. In germline, CDR1 is KGHSH, CDR2 LQKENI. V was cut by 4 bases and J by 0 bases, with 21 bases left in between. CDR3 protein: CASSRTPHTDRPNYGYTF. The CDR3 DNA sequence: TGTGCCAGCTCACGAACCCCTCATACGGACAGACCTAACTATGGCTACACCTTC.

This clonotype came up many times. CDR3 protein: CASSAERYYGYTF. DNA of the CDR3: TGTGCCAGCTCAGCTGAGAGGTACTATGGCTACACCTTC. The rearrangement uses TRBV18 and TRBJ1-2; D is ambiguous. Germline V gene data show CDR1 as KGHSH and CDR2 as LQKENI. The CDR3 sequence is 13 residues long. The V end lost 5 bases, the J end lost 3 bases, and 10 bases lay between the germline ends.

Many counts were recorded for this clonotype. The rearrangement uses TRBV5-1 and TRBJ1-6; 12 nucleotides agree with TRBD1. The CDR3 has 15 residues. Trimming took 4 bases from V and 9 from J; bases not matched to a gene: 5. Germline CDR1 SGHRS, CDR2 YFSETQ. CDR3 coding DNA: TGCGCCAGCAGCCCGGGACAGGGGGCCGGTTCACCCCTCCACTTT. It codes for CASSPGQGAGSPLHF.

The rearrangement joins TRBV10-1 to TRBJ2-5; perhaps TRBD2 as D (5 bases). The V gene's germline CDR1 is WNHNN and CDR2 SYGVQD (reference sequence). This CDR3 contains 16 residues. The V and J ends lost 0 bases and 2 bases respectively, with 13 bases between them. The DNA for the CDR3 is TGCGCCAGCAGTGAGTCGAGAGGGAATCGTCAAGAGACCCAGTACTTC. Translated: CASSESRGNRQETQYF.

This clonotype was counted ten times or more. The chain carries TRBV18 and TRBJ1-1; 7 bases are a match to TRBD1. With 3 bases clipped from V and 5 bases from J, the junction kept 6 bases outside the gene matches. From germline, CDR1 is KGHSH and CDR2 LQKENI. CDR3 length equals 14 residues. The chain's CDR3 is CASSPRGERTEAFF. The CDR3 DNA sequence: TGTGCCAGCTCACCCAGGGGGGAACGGACTGAAGCTTTCTTT.

CDR3 amino acids: CASTSTAYSNQPQHF. The CDR3 nucleotides read TGTGCCAGCACTTCGACAGCTTATAGCAATCAGCCCCAGCATTTT. J is TRBJ1-5 and V is TRBV27, with D possibly being TRBD1 (5 bases). Trimming removed 7 bases from V and 0 bases from J, with 13 bases in between. Per germline, CDR1 MNHEY and CDR2 SMNVEV (reference sequence). The CDR3 is 15 residues long.

This clonotype has at least ten counts. The chain uses TRBV5-5 and TRBJ1-4; maybe TRBD1 (5 bases). V lost 4 bases and J lost 0, with 16 bases in between. The germline CDR1 and CDR2 sequences are SGHKS and YYEKEE (reference sequence). There are 17 residues in the CDR3. The CDR3: CASSRTVDSSTNEKLFF. In DNA, the CDR3 is TGTGCCAGCAGCCGGACCGTAGACAGCTCAACTAATGAAAAACTGTTTTTT.

This clonotype was observed many times. The CDR3, as DNA: TGCGCCAGCAGCCACCGACAGGGAAACTACGAGCAGTACTTC. Translation: CASSHRQGNYEQYF. The chain is built from TRBV4-1 and TRBJ2-7; TRBD1 matches at 7 bases. CDR3 length: 14 amino acids. V shed 3 bases and J 3 bases; nucleotides not matched to a gene: 5. CDR1 and CDR2 from the germline V gene are MGHRA and YSYEKL.

This clonotype was recorded many times. The J gene is TRBJ2-7, the V gene TRBV7-9; maybe TRBD1 (5 bases). Trimming removed 0 bases from V and 2 bases from J, with 14 bases in between. The CDR3 extends over 16 amino acids. In germline, CDR1 is SEHNR, CDR2 FQNEAQ (reference sequence). CDR3 in amino acids: CASSLAVGEFTYEQYF. The DNA of the CDR3 is TGTGCCAGCAGCTTAGCGGTAGGGGAATTTACCTACGAGCAGTACTTC.